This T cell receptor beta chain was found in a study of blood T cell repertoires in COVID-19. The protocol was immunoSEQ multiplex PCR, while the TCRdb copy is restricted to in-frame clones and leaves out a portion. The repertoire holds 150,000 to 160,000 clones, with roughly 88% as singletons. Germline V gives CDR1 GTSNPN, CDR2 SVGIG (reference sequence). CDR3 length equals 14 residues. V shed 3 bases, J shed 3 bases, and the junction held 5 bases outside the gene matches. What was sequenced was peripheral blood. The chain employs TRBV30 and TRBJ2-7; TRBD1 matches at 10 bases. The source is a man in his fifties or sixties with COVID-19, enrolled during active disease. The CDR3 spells CAWSGTGVGYEQYF. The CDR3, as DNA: TGTGCCTGGAGCGGGACAGGGGTAGGCTACGAGCAGTACTTC.